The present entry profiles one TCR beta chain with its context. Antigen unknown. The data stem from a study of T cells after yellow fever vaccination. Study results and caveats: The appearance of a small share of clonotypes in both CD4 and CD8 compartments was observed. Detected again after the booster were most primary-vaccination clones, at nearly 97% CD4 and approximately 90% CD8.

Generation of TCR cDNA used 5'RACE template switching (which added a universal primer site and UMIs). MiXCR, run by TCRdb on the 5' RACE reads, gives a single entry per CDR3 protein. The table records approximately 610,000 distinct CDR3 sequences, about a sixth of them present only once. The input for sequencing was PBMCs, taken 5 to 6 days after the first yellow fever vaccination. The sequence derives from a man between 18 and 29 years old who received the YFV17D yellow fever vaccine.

CDR3 amino acids: CASSLVQTGPNTGELFF. The CDR3 region has the DNA TGCGCCAGCAGCTTGGTACAAACGGGGCCGAACACCGGGGAGCTGTTTTTT. The chain combines TRBV5-1 with TRBJ2-2; possibly TRBD1 or TRBD2 for D (5 bases each). Germline V CDR1 and CDR2: SGHRS, YFSETQ. The V and J ends lost 0 bases and 0 bases respectively, with 12 bases between them. The CDR3 is 17 residues long. Full variable domain (missing parts from reference TRBV5-1 and TRBJ2-2): KAGVTQTPRYLIKTRGQQVTLSCSPISGHRSVSWYQQTPGQGLQFLFEYFSETQRNKGNFPGRFSGRQFSNSRSEMNVSTLELGDSALYLCASSLVQTGPNTGELFFGEGSRLTVL.